This T cell receptor (beta chain) was captured in a study of control samples from healthy donors and cancer patients. CDR3 length: 15 amino acids. V lost 0 bases to trimming and J lost 0 bases, with 8 bases between them. In germline, CDR1 is MGHRA, CDR2 YSYEKL. Profiling relied on immunoSEQ multiplex PCR, and the TCRdb table lists in-frame clones only, not all of them. This table has around 160,000 clones, 93% appearing once. The sequence was collected from a young man in good health. V gene TRBV4-1 combines with J gene TRBJ1-1; tentative D call: TRBD1 (6 bases). Sequencing input: blood. The CDR3 DNA is TGCGCCAGCAGCCAAGATCGGACAGTGAACACTGAAGCTTTCTTT. Its translation: CASSQDRTVNTEAFF.